The present TCR beta chain was sequenced within a study of T cell responses to AZD1222 COVID-19 vaccine. Study-wide results and limits: After the peak T cell response, and only then, were repertoires sampled.

Repertoires were generated with immunoSEQ multiplex PCR, while TCRdb's copy carries only in-frame clones and drops some. The sample consists of some 150,000 clones, roughly 94% of them appearing once. Germline CDR1 is PRHDT and CDR2 is FYEKMQ (reference sequence). V lost 1 base to trimming and J lost 5 bases, with 8 bases between them. The CDR3 runs 13 residues. Concerning this clone itself: Its target is unknown.

The source of this sequence is an adult in good health. Sequenced here: peripheral blood, sampled on day 0 of AZD1222 vaccination. This chain joins TRBV13 and TRBJ1-1; maybe TRBD1 (5 bases). For the CDR3, the DNA is TGTGCCAGCAGCTTAGCGGGGGGTACTGAAGCTTTCTTT. Translation: CASSLAGGTEAFF.